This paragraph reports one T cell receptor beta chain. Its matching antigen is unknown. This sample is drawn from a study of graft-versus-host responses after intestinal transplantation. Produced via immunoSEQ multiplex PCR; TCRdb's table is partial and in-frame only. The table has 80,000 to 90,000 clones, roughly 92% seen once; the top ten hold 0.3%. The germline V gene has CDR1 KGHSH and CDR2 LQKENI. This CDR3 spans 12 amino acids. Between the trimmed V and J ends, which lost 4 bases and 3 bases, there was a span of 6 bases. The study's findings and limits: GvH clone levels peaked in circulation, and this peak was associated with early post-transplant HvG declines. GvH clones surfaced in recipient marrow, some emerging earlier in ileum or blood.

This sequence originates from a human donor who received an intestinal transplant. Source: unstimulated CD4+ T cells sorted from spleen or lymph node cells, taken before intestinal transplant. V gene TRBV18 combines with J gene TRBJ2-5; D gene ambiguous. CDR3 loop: CASSLVEETQYF. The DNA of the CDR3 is TGTGCCAGCTCACTCGTGGAAGAGACCCAGTACTTC.